This T cell receptor beta chain was obtained from a study of type 1 regulatory T cells. TCRdb processed the reads anew with MiXCR; each CDR3 protein has one entry. Of over 55,000 distinct CDR3 sequences listed, approximately 47% are singletons. Note on this clonotype: Its specificity is unknown.

The CDR3 has 13 amino acids. Trimming pared 0 bases from V and 6 bases from J, leaving 8 bases between. Germline lookup yields CDR1 LGHNA and CDR2 YSLEER. This receptor was identified in a human donor in good health. Sequenced material: cultured non-Tr1 T cells, either the whole culture or a sorted T cell fraction (not recorded which). This chain links TRBV4-3 with TRBJ1-2, with D perhaps TRBD1 (5 bases). The CDR3 sequence is CASSQEWGNGYTF. The CDR3 bases are TGCGCCAGCAGCCAAGAATGGGGGAATGGCTACACCTTC.